This TCR beta chain was found in a study of blood T cells in healthy people across ages (dated by TCRdb to the mid-2010s). For the study in its entirety: In model experiments, template switching captured roughly one uniquely barcoded TCR beta cDNA molecule for every two T cells. Age-related changes in TCR beta repertoire diversity were measured in the study by deep sequencing normalized with unique cDNA molecular identifiers. The donors were divided into four age groups: young (average around 16 years), middle-aged (approximately 39), aged (about 56) and long-lived (about 79). To avoid experimental bias, donors of different ages were distributed randomly across sequencing lanes. Using the same blood draw, the study looked at two additional independent replicas of 1 million unique cDNA reads for two donors, one aged 18 to 30 and the other aged 80 or older. Overall study outcomes, separate from this receptor: Compared with the aged group, the long-lived group had more naive CD4+ T cells, fewer expanded clones and increased TCR diversity, suggesting age selection. Observed TCR beta diversity correlated strongly with the percentage of naive T cells measured by flow cytometry. Conclusive comparison of naive and antigen-experienced compartments was prevented by the profiling of bulk unsorted PBMCs. Because donor CMV infection status was unknown, age-related changes in expanded clonotypes were potentially confounded. Observed TCR beta diversity per million T cells fell roughly linearly with age, and a significant reduction was already apparent by age about 36. Estimates of total diversity from one million sequenced T cells were regarded as lower bounds and underestimates.

Library generation was performed with 5' RACE. TCRdb names Illumina HiSeq 2500 as the instrument used. A second 7 to 11 cycle PCR used a sample-barcoded 5' primer and a J-beta primer mix. A template-switch 5' adaptor carrying 12 random nucleotides introduced a unique molecular identifier onto each TCR beta cDNA molecule. Each sample yielded at least 2.5 million CDR3-containing paired-end reads. First-strand cDNA synthesis was performed from all RNA using the Mint cDNA synthesis kit, with priming by a TRBC-specific oligonucleotide. After uracil-DNA glycosylase treatment, a first 18-cycle PCR used universal primers M1SS and BC2_uni_R on all cDNA. Per the authors' processing: For normalization, 1 million high-quality reads, each with a distinct molecular identifier, were randomly selected from each sample. Reads sharing molecular identifiers were discarded rather than binned into consensus sequences. MiTCR, run with a Q25 quality threshold and the strictest error-elimination algorithm, handled CDR3 identification, clonotype clustering and error correction. A nonparametric unseen species model using Euler transformation provided a lower-bound estimate of total TCR beta diversity. TCRdb trimmed the raw reads at Q25, called clones with MiXCR and kept productive beta chains. CDR3 protein sequences are deduplicated, and each keeps its most common genes and DNA. TCRdb's processing, not the authors' own work, is the source of the V and J calls. Counted in this sample were over 1.5 million distinct CDR3 sequences; approximately 50% of them appeared once. Approximately 2.1% of the sample is taken by the ten largest.

To note about this clonotype: The antigen this receptor binds is unknown. Its ends do not fully match the called genes, so a read error is possible.

The donors were 40 or so Caucasian individuals from Russia, aged roughly 6 to 95 years, who were systemically healthy. Each donor gave ten milliliters of peripheral blood, drawn into EDTA-treated Vacutainer tubes. Ficoll-Paque density-gradient centrifugation was used to isolate PBMCs, with at least 7 million obtained per sample. Trizol reagent was used to extract total RNA from PBMCs, with at least 5.5 micrograms per sample. For every donor, flow cytometry on a PBMC aliquot measured the percentage of naive CD45RAhigh/CD27high T cells. Sequenced material: blood. The TCR comes from a woman aged 40 to 49 in good health.

In nucleotides, the sequence is TGTGCCAGCAGCGTAGCGGAGGCCAGCAACGAGCAGTACTTC. It encodes CASSVAEASNEQYF. This receptor chain uses TRBV11-1 and TRBJ2-7; TRBD2 is a possible D gene, resting on 6 matching bases. The germline V gene encodes CDR1 SGHAT and CDR2 FQDESV (reference sequence). The CDR3 numbers 14 residues from cysteine through phenylalanine. Only the CDR3 DNA stays, 42 bases, in frame from base 1.